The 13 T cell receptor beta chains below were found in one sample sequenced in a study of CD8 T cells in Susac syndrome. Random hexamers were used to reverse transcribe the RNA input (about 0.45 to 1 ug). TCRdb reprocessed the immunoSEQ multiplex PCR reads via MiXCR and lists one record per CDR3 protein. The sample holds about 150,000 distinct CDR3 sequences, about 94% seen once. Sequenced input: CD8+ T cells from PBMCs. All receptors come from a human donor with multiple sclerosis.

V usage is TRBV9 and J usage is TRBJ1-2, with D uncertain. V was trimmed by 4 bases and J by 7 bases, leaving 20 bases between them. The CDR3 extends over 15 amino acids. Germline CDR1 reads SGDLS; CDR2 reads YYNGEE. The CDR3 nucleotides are TGTGCCAGCAGCCCGTTTGAGGGTCAACATGGTGGCTACACCTTC. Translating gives CASSPFEGQHGGYTF.

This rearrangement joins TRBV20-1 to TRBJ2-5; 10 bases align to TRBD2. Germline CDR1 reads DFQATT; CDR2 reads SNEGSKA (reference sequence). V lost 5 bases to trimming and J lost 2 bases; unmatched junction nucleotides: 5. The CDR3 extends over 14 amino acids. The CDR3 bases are TGCAGTGCTGTTAGCGGGGGGCCTCAAGAGACCCAGTACTTC. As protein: CSAVSGGPQETQYF.

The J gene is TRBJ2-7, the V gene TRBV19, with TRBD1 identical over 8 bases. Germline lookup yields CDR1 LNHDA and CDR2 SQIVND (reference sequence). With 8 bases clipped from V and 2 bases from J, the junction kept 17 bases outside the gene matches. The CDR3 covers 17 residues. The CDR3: CASSHLARTGRTYEQYF. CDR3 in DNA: TGTGCCAGTTCCCATTTAGCGAGGACAGGGCGAACCTACGAGCAGTACTTC.

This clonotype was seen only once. CDR3 DNA: TGCAGCGCTACCGGGACAGGGGGAAGGAAGAACACTGAAGCTTTCTTT. Its protein is CSATGTGGRKNTEAFF. The chain recombines TRBV29-1 with TRBJ1-1; 11 bases map to TRBD1. The CDR3 is made up of 16 amino acids. Germline V lookup: CDR1 SQVTM, CDR2 ANQGSEA. J gave up 1 base and V 7 bases, and 11 bases lay outside the gene matches. The variable domain in full, completed from reference TRBV29-1 and TRBJ1-1, reads SAVISQKPSRDICQRGTSLTIQCQVDSQVTMMFWYRQQPGQSLTLIATANQGSEATYESGFVIDKFPISRPNLTFSTLTVSNMSPEDSSIYLCSATGTGGRKNTEAFFGQGTRLTVV.

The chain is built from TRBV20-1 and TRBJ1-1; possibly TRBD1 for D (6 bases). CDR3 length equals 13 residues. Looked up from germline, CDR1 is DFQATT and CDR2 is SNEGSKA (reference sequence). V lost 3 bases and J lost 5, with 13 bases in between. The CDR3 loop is CSASRGRRTEAFF. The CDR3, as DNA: TGCAGTGCTAGCAGGGGTCGGCGGACTGAAGCTTTCTTT.

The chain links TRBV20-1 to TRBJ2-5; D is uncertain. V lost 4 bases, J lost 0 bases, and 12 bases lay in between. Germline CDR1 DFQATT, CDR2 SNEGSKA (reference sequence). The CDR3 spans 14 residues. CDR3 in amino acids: CSANSGSYQETQYF. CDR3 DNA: TGCAGTGCTAATAGTGGCAGTTACCAAGAGACCCAGTACTTC.

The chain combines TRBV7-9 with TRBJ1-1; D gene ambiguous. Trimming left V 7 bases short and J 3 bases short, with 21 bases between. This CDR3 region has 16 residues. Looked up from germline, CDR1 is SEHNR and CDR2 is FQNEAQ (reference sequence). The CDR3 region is CASNTPLAWEDTEAFF. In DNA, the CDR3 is TGTGCCAGCAACACACCTCTGGCTTGGGAGGACACTGAAGCTTTCTTT. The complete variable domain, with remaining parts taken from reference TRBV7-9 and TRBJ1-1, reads DTGVSQNPRHKITKRGQNVTFRCDPISEHNRLYWYRQTLGQGPEFLTYFQNEAQLEKSRLLSDRFSAERPKGSFSTLEIQRTEQGDSAMYLCASNTPLAWEDTEAFFGQGTRLTVV.

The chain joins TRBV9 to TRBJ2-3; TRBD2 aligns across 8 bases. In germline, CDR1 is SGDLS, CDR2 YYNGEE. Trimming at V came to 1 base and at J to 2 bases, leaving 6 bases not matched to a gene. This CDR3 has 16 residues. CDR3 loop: CASSVMTGGPTDTQYF. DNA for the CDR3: TGTGCCAGCAGCGTAATGACGGGGGGGCCCACAGATACGCAGTATTTT.

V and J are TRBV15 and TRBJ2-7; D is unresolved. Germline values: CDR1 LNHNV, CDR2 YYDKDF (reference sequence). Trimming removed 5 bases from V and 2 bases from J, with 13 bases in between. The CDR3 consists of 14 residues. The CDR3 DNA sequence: TGTGCCACCAGCCCAAAGAGAGGCCCCTACGAGCAGTACTTC. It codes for CATSPKRGPYEQYF.

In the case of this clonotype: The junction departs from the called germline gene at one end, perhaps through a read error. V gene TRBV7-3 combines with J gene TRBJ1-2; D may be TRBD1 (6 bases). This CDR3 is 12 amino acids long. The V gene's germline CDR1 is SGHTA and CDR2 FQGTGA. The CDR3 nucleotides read TGTGCCAGCAGCTCCCCGCCAGGGGAAACCGCCTTC. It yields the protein CASSSPPGETAF.

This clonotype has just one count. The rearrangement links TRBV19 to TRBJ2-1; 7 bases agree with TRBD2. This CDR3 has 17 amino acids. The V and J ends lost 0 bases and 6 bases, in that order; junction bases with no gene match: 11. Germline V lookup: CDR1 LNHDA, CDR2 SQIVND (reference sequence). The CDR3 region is CASSIERRGTLTNEQFF. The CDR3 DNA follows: TGTGCCAGTAGTATAGAAAGGCGGGGGACCTTAACCAATGAGCAGTTCTTC.

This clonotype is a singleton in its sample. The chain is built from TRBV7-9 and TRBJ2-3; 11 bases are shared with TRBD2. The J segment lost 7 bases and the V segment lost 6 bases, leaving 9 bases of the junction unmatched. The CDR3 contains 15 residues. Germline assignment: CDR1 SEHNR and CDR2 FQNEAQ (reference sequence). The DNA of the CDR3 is TGTGCCAGCAGTTCGACTAGCGGGGTGACTAATACGCAGTATTTT. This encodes CASSSTSGVTNTQYF.

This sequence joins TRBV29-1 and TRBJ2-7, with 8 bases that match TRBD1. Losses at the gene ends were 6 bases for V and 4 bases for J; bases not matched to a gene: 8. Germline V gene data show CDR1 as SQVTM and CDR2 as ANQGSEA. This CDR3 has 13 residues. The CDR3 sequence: CSVADRGRYEQYF. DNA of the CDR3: TGCAGCGTAGCCGACAGGGGTCGGTACGAGCAGTACTTC.